The rows below give T cell receptor beta chains drawn from one sample of a study of blood T cell repertoires in COVID-19. Libraries were prepared by immunoSEQ multiplex PCR; TCRdb keeps only in-frame clonotypes and omits some of them. Of 300,000 to 400,000 clones in the sample, 85% to 90% were seen once. The source material was PBMCs or T cells enriched from blood (not recorded which). All receptors derive from a woman aged 30 to 39 with acute COVID-19. Both conserved end residues are part of each CDR3. A D gene is named only where the DNA matches it firmly. Only part of the rows carry a size: once, few, many, or a class if the clone is expanded.

D gene,J gene,V gene,clone size,CDR3 DNA,CDR3 protein
TRBD1,TRBJ1-1,TRBV13,-,TGTGCCAGCAGTTACAGGGGTAAAACCGATAACACTGAAGCTTTCTTT,CASSYRGKTDNTEAFF
-,TRBJ1-4,TRBV4-1,-,TGCGCCAGCAGCTTAGGGGATGGGGATGAAAAACTGTTTTTT,CASSLGDGDEKLFF
-,TRBJ1-4,TRBV29-1,-,TGCAGCGGTGGCAGGGCTAATGAAAAACTGTTTTTT,CSGGRANEKLFF
-,TRBJ1-1,TRBV6-2/TRBV6-3,-,TGTGCCAGCAGTTACACCGGGATCAACACTGAAGCTTTCTTT,CASSYTGINTEAFF
TRBD1,TRBJ1-1,TRBV7-6,once,TGTGCCAGCAGTCCAGGGACAGGGTTGAACACTGAAGCTTTCTTT,CASSPGTGLNTEAFF
-,TRBJ2-1,TRBV11-2,-,TGTGCCAGCAGGCATCCGGGGGGCCGCAATGAGCAGTTCTTC,CASRHPGGRNEQFF
TRBD1,TRBJ2-7,TRBV5-1,once,TGCGCCAGCAGCTTGGAGCGACAGGGATACGAGCAGTACTTC,CASSLERQGYEQYF
TRBD1,TRBJ2-1,TRBV7-2,-,TGTGCCAGCAGCTCGAACAGGGGTACGTACAATGAGCAGTTCTTC,CASSSNRGTYNEQFF
-,TRBJ1-4,TRBV5-1,-,TGCGCCAGCAGCTTCAGAGGGAATCGCGATGAAAAACTGTTTTTT,CASSFRGNRDEKLFF
-,TRBJ2-2,TRBV4-1,-,TGCGCCAGCAGCCAAGTGCTAGCGAGGACCGGGGAGCTGTTTTTT,CASSQVLARTGELFF
TRBD1,TRBJ1-5,TRBV6-1,-,TGTGCCAGCAGTGACACCGGGACAGGGGCTGTTCAGCCCCAGCATTTT,CASSDTGTGAVQPQHF
TRBD1,TRBJ1-6,TRBV7-9,-,TGTGCCAGCGACGGGACAGGGGGATCACCCCTCCACTTT,CASDGTGGSPLHF
TRBD2,TRBJ2-7,TRBV9,once,TGTGCCAGCAGCGTAGGTAGCGGGGGGGCATACGAGCAGTACTTC,CASSVGSGGAYEQYF
-,TRBJ1-5,TRBV19,-,TGTGCCAGTAGTATACGGTTGAATCAGCCCCAGCATTTT,CASSIRLNQPQHF
-,TRBJ1-4,TRBV19,once,TGTGCCAGTAAAGCGGGGGGTAATACTAATGAAAAACTGTTTTTT,CASKAGGNTNEKLFF
TRBD2,TRBJ2-1,TRBV2,-,TGTGCCAGCAAAGCGGGGGGGTTGGAAGAGCAGTTCTTC,CASKAGGLEEQFF
TRBD1,TRBJ1-2,TRBV5-4,-,TGTGCCAGCACCGCGGGACAGGGGCCCTATGGCTACACCTTC,CASTAGQGPYGYTF